This TCR beta chain emerged from a study of response to subunit inactivated influenza vaccine. Notes on the study in general: Authors suggested each seasonal flu vaccination may recruit only limited numbers of new T cells.

One entry per CDR3 protein results from TCRdb running MiXCR on the RT-PCR reads. The repertoire includes approximately 300,000 distinct CDR3 sequences, 22% of them detected once, and 10% sits in the top ten. Points on this clonotype: Its specificity is not known.

This sample comprised PBMCs from blood, obtained 21 months after vaccination. The sequence was collected from a man aged 50 to 69 who received an inactivated influenza vaccine.

CDR3 DNA sequence: TGTGCCAGCAGCTTACAAGGAGCATTACAAGAGACCCAGTACTTC. Its protein product is CASSLQGALQETQYF. The chain employs TRBV7-2 and TRBJ2-5, with D unclear. The CDR3 runs to 15 residues. CDR1 is SGHTA and CDR2 is FQGNSA in the germline V gene. V dropped 2 bases and J dropped 2 bases, with 12 bases sitting between them.